This TCR beta chain was sequenced in a study of PD-1 blockade in classical Hodgkin lymphoma. Study-wide context: The patients were dosed with nivolumab 3 mg/kg, infused intravenously every 2 weeks. Broader study findings: Diversity in CD4+ TCRs, unlike that measured in CD8+ TCRs, had risen significantly by C4D1. Diversity similar to that of newly diagnosed patients was seen at baseline in complete responders.

Autologous stem cell transplantation was followed by relapse in every patient, and brentuximab vedotin exposure varied. Repertoires were generated with immunoSEQ multiplex PCR, while TCRdb's copy carries only in-frame clones and drops some. The sample records about 50,000 clones, about three quarters being singletons. Germline lookup yields CDR1 MNHEY and CDR2 SVGAGI. The CDR3 runs 13 residues. The ends were cut back, 8 bases at V and 1 base at J, with 11 bases in the middle. Details on this clone: Its antigen is currently unknown.

This chain uses TRBV6-5 with TRBJ1-1; D is possibly TRBD1 (5 bases). Sequenced here: peripheral blood mononuclear cells (PBMCs), sampled at baseline. The TCR originated in a human donor with classical Hodgkin lymphoma. CDR3 amino acids: CASVPGGNTEAFF. The CDR3 DNA reads as TGTGCCAGCGTCCCCGGGGGGAACACTGAAGCTTTCTTT.